This T cell receptor beta chain was found in a study of control samples from healthy donors and cancer patients. Data came from immunoSEQ multiplex PCR; TCRdb stores just in-frame clones and leaves some out. Seen here are about 120,000 clones, 70% to 90% observed once, and the top ten hold 2% to 3%. Germline-derived CDR1 and CDR2 are SGHNT and YENEEA. CDR3 length: 13 amino acids. V lost 0 bases to trimming and J lost 4 bases, with 6 bases between them. This chain connects TRBV11-3 to TRBJ1-2; D gene unclear. Sequenced sample: blood. The sequence derives from a woman aged 70-85 years in good health. The CDR3 DNA follows: TGTGCCAGCAGCTTAGAGGGAGGCTATGGCTACACCTTC. This sequence encodes CASSLEGGYGYTF.